A single sample gave rise to the 27 T cell receptor beta chains below, sequenced in a study of cytomegalovirus exposure and HLA in healthy donors. The PCR employed 60 Vbeta primers together with 13 Jbeta primers. Generated by immunoSEQ multiplex PCR, the TCRdb table keeps only in-frame clones and is missing some. Found here are approximately 120,000 clones, around 78% of them singletons; the top ten hold less than 4.5%. The sequencing input was PBMCs. The receptors shown here come from a man between 35 and 55 years old in good health and CMV-seronegative.

This clone was counted once. The rearrangement links TRBV30 to TRBJ2-1; 12 positions match TRBD2. Germline V gives CDR1 GTSNPN, CDR2 SVGIG (reference sequence). The CDR3 is made up of 15 amino acids. V was clipped by 0 bases and J by 4 bases; unmatched bases: 1. The CDR3 DNA follows: TGTGCCTGGAGTGTACTAGCGGGGGGTTACAATGAGCAGTTCTTC. Its protein is CAWSVLAGGYNEQFF.

As concerns this clone: One end of the junction varies from germline; a read error may be responsible. The chain combines TRBV7-9 with TRBJ1-5; 8 bases are shared with TRBD1. Germline-derived CDR1 and CDR2 are SEHNR and FQNEAQ (reference sequence). The CDR3 length is 15 residues. Here the CDR3 reads CSSSLGQGADQPQHF. The CDR3 DNA sequence: TGTTCCAGCAGCTTAGGGCAGGGGGCGGATCAGCCCCAGCATTTT.

This clone turned up a few times. This chain links TRBV7-8 with TRBJ1-3; perhaps TRBD1 as D (5 bases). Between the trimmed V and J ends, which lost 3 bases and 0 bases, there was a span of 9 bases. CDR1 and CDR2 (germline): SGHVS, FQNEAQ. This CDR3 is built from 15 residues. DNA for the CDR3: TGTGCCAGCAGCTTTTTAGGGGTCTCTGGAAACACCATATATTTT. Protein sequence: CASSFLGVSGNTIYF.

This clone was picked up a small number of times. The CDR3 region is CASSVGTMNTEAFF. CDR3 nucleotide sequence: TGTGCCAGCAGCGTCGGTACCATGAACACTGAAGCTTTCTTT. The chain carries TRBV7-8 and TRBJ1-1; no reliable D call. CDR3 size: 14 residues. Trimming took off 5 bases at V and 0 bases at J, with 10 bases between the two ends. Germline CDR1 SGHVS, CDR2 FQNEAQ.

To note about this clone: One end of the junction is discordant with germline, which a read error may explain. The rearrangement joins TRBV4-1 to TRBJ2-2; a possible D gene is TRBD2 (6 bases). CDR3 length: 14 amino acids. CDR1 is MGHRA, CDR2 YSYEKL, per germline. The CDR3 region is CASSLGRGDGGLFF. For the CDR3, the DNA is TGCGCCAGCAGCCTTGGACGGGGCGACGGGGGGCTGTTTTTT.

The chain recombines TRBV11-2 with TRBJ2-2; D might be TRBD1 (7 bases). This CDR3 has 14 residues. Germline V gene data show CDR1 as SGHAT and CDR2 as FQNNGV. Deletions cut 5 bases from V and 5 bases from J, with 12 bases between. Here the CDR3 reads CASSPGGWTGELFF. The CDR3 DNA is TGTGCCAGCAGCCCAGGGGGGTGGACCGGGGAGCTGTTTTTT. Full variable domain (missing parts from reference TRBV11-2 and TRBJ2-2): EAGVAQSPRYKIIEKRQSVAFWCNPISGHATLYWYQQILGQGPKLLIQFQNNGVVDDSQLPKDRFSAERLKGVDSTLKIQPAKLEDSAVYLCASSPGGWTGELFFGEGSRLTVL.

Only a few counts were recorded for this clone. This chain uses TRBV2 with TRBJ2-1; a weak D match, TRBD2 (5 bases). This CDR3 is built from 15 residues. CDR1 is SNHLY, CDR2 FYNNEI, per germline. Trimming took 3 bases from V and 4 from J, leaving 13 bases between them. The CDR3 is CASSEASGGYNEQFF. CDR3 nucleotides: TGTGCCAGCAGTGAGGCCAGCGGCGGTTACAATGAGCAGTTCTTC. The full variable domain, its missing parts supplied by reference TRBV2 and TRBJ2-1, is EPEVTQTPSHQVTQMGQEVILRCVPISNHLYFYWYRQILGQKVEFLVSFYNNEISEKSEIFDDQFSVERPDGSNFTLKIRSTKLEDSAMYFCASSEASGGYNEQFFGPGTRLTVL.

The gene calls are TRBV28 and TRBJ1-2; D not resolved. Trimming removed 5 bases at V and 1 base at J, with 14 bases between. This CDR3 region has 15 residues. The germline CDR1 and CDR2 sequences are MDHEN and SYDVKM. The CDR3, as DNA: TGTGCCAGCAGTCTCTCGTTGAGAATTAACTATGGCTACACCTTC. Residues: CASSLSLRINYGYTF.

V gene TRBV10-3 combines with J gene TRBJ2-2; D is perhaps TRBD1 (6 bases). The germline V and J ends were trimmed by 6 bases and 2 bases, with 10 bases remaining between them. This CDR3 comprises 14 residues. In germline, CDR1 is ENHRY, CDR2 SYGVKD. CDR3 sequence: CAIRAGVNTGELFF. CDR3 bases: TGTGCCATCAGAGCAGGGGTCAACACCGGGGAGCTGTTTTTT.

The chain is built from TRBV5-1 and TRBJ2-1, with TRBD2 matching 10 bases. V was pared by 4 bases and J by 5 bases, with 0 bases of the junction left unmatched. CDR3 length: 13 residues. CDR1 is SGHRS, CDR2 YFSETQ, per germline. CDR3: CASSGTSDNEQFF. For the CDR3, the DNA is TGCGCCAGCAGCGGGACTAGCGACAATGAGCAGTTCTTC. The whole variable domain, filled in from reference TRBV5-1 and TRBJ2-1, reads KAGVTQTPRYLIKTRGQQVTLSCSPISGHRSVSWYQQTPGQGLQFLFEYFSETQRNKGNFPGRFSGRQFSNSRSEMNVSTLELGDSALYLCASSGTSDNEQFFGPGTRLTVL.

The chain joins TRBV11-3 to TRBJ2-1, with 7 nucleotides matching TRBD1. The CDR3 extends over 11 amino acids. CDR1 SGHNT and CDR2 YENEEA come from the germline V gene. J lost 10 bases, V lost 3 bases, and 0 bases had no gene match. The CDR3 DNA follows: TGTGCCAGCAGCTTGGACAGGGAGCAGTTCTTC. Its translation: CASSLDREQFF.

This clone was observed a few times. The rearrangement uses TRBV2 and TRBJ1-5; D gene ambiguous. V lost 8 bases and J lost 4, with 12 bases in between. This CDR3 has 13 amino acids. The germline V gene encodes CDR1 SNHLY and CDR2 FYNNEI. Written as DNA, the CDR3 is TGTGCCAGCTCGAGTTCACCAAATCAGCCCCAGCATTTT. Residues: CASSSSPNQPQHF.

The chain combines TRBV27 with TRBJ2-1; 7 bases align to TRBD1. Germline CDR1 and CDR2: MNHEY and SMNVEV (reference sequence). The ends lost 4 bases at V and 9 bases at J; junction bases unmatched: 3. This CDR3 has 12 amino acids. CDR3 amino acids: CASSSTGIEQFF. The DNA for the CDR3 is TGTGCCAGCAGTTCGACAGGGATTGAGCAGTTCTTC.

The chain couples TRBV5-4 to TRBJ1-5; maybe TRBD1 (5 bases). The CDR3 has 13 amino acids. Germline CDR1 reads SGHNT; CDR2 reads YYREEE (reference sequence). V lost 0 bases to trimming and J lost 6 bases, with 7 bases between them. CDR3 region: CASSLDRIQPQHF. In DNA form, the CDR3 reads TGTGCCAGCAGCTTGGACAGGATTCAGCCCCAGCATTTT.

V usage is TRBV6-5 and J usage is TRBJ1-2; no reliable D call. The V end lost 7 bases, the J end lost 2 bases, and 8 bases lay between the germline ends. Germline V gene data show CDR1 as MNHEY and CDR2 as SVGAGI. The length of the CDR3 is 12 residues. The CDR3 loop is CASTSGNYGYTF. CDR3 nucleotide sequence: TGTGCCAGCACTAGCGGAAACTATGGCTACACCTTC.

V usage is TRBV5-5 and J usage is TRBJ2-1, with a possible D match to TRBD1 (6 bases). CDR1 is SGHKS and CDR2 is YYEKEE in the germline V gene (reference sequence). V lost 7 bases to trimming and J lost 0 bases, with 11 bases between them. The CDR3 runs to 14 residues. In DNA, the CDR3 is TGTGCCAGCGGGGGCGTCAGCTCCTACAATGAGCAGTTCTTC. It specifies CASGGVSSYNEQFF. Full variable domain (rest looked up from reference TRBV5-5 and TRBJ2-1): DAGVTQSPTHLIKTRGQQVTLRCSPISGHKSVSWYQQVLGQGPQFIFQYYEKEERGRGNFPDRFSARQFPNYSSELNVNALLLGDSALYLCASGGVSSYNEQFFGPGTRLTVL.

V usage is TRBV11-2 and J usage is TRBJ2-3; tentative D call: TRBD1 (6 bases). The CDR3 is made up of 14 amino acids. V lost 8 bases to trimming and J lost 4 bases, with 16 bases between them. Germline lookup yields CDR1 SGHAT and CDR2 FQNNGV. This CDR3 reads CASAHKAGADTQYF. The CDR3 bases are TGTGCCAGCGCACATAAGGCAGGGGCAGATACGCAGTATTTT.

V is TRBV11-2 and J is TRBJ2-1, with 7 bases lining up with TRBD1. Per the germline V gene, CDR1 is SGHAT and CDR2 is FQNNGV. CDR3 length: 14 amino acids. The V segment lost 3 bases and the J segment 12 bases; nucleotides outside the gene matches: 11. This chain's CDR3 is CASSFDTGADRQFF. The CDR3 bases are TGTGCCAGCAGCTTCGACACAGGGGCGGACCGGCAGTTCTTC.

V usage is TRBV5-1 and J usage is TRBJ2-3; 7 bases are a match to TRBD1. V dropped 5 bases and J dropped 1; count of bases not matched to a gene: 4. The CDR3 totals 14 residues. Germline V CDR1 and CDR2: SGHRS, YFSETQ. Here the CDR3 DNA reads TGCGCCAGCAGAGGGGGCATCGGCACAGATACGCAGTATTTT. The encoded protein is CASRGGIGTDTQYF. Using reference TRBV5-1 and TRBJ2-3 for the parts outside the CDR3, the full variable domain is KAGVTQTPRYLIKTRGQQVTLSCSPISGHRSVSWYQQTPGQGLQFLFEYFSETQRNKGNFPGRFSGRQFSNSRSEMNVSTLELGDSALYLCASRGGIGTDTQYFGPGTRLTVL.

This rearrangement joins TRBV7-6 to TRBJ2-7, with D maybe TRBD1 (6 bases). This CDR3 is 15 amino acids long. Per germline, CDR1 SGHVS and CDR2 FNYEAQ. V lost 1 base, J lost 2 bases, and 12 bases lay in between. The CDR3: CASSLGARGPYEQYF. The CDR3 nucleotides read TGTGCCAGCAGCTTAGGAGCCAGGGGCCCCTACGAGCAGTACTTC. The full variable domain, with the rest looked up from reference TRBV7-6 and TRBJ2-7, is GAGVSQSPRYKVTKRGQDVALRCDPISGHVSLYWYRQALGQGPEFLTYFNYEAQQDKSGLPNDRFSAERPEGSISTLTIQRTEQRDSAMYRCASSLGARGPYEQYFGPGTRLTVT.

This clone turned up a few times. V and J are TRBV2 and TRBJ2-7, with D possibly being TRBD1 (5 bases). In germline, CDR1 is SNHLY, CDR2 FYNNEI. The CDR3 is 16 residues long. The V gene lost 4 bases and the J gene lost 5 bases, with 21 bases spanning the gap. CDR3 coding DNA: TGTGCCAGCAGTGTACCCCAAGGCCTGACCAGGGACGAGCAGTACTTC. Translation: CASSVPQGLTRDEQYF.

The V gene is TRBV7-9, the J gene TRBJ2-7; D is perhaps TRBD2 (5 bases). Trimming pared 1 base from V and 6 bases from J, leaving 10 bases between. The germline CDR1 and CDR2 sequences are SEHNR and FQNEAQ (reference sequence). This CDR3 region has 13 residues. The CDR3 spells CASSLVGGPEQYF. The CDR3 DNA sequence: TGTGCCAGCAGCTTAGTCGGAGGTCCCGAGCAGTACTTC.

This clone appeared once. The rearrangement joins TRBV7-2 to TRBJ1-2; TRBD1 is a possible D gene (6 bases). The CDR3 totals 14 residues. Germline assignment: CDR1 SGHTA and CDR2 FQGNSA. Trimming removed 2 bases at V and 1 base at J, with 8 bases between. CDR3 in amino acids: CASSLTDSNYGYTF. In DNA, the CDR3 is TGTGCCAGCAGCTTAACGGACAGTAACTATGGCTACACCTTC. The full variable domain, completed using reference TRBV7-2 and TRBJ1-2, is GAGVSQSPSNKVTEKGKDVELRCDPISGHTALYWYRQSLGQGLEFLIYFQGNSAPDKSGLPSDRFSAERTGGSVSTLTIQRTQQEDSAVYLCASSLTDSNYGYTFGSGTRLTVV.

The chain joins TRBV5-1 to TRBJ1-4; TRBD1 matches 8 bases. Trimming removed 3 bases from V and 5 bases from J; junction bases left unmatched: 18. CDR1 and CDR2 (germline): SGHRS, YFSETQ. This CDR3 has 19 amino acids. CDR3 DNA sequence: TGCGCCAGCAGCTCAGACAGGGGTCACGCAGAAACCCTAAATGAAAAACTGTTTTTT. Translating gives CASSSDRGHAETLNEKLFF.

The chain is built from TRBV4-3 and TRBJ2-6; D perhaps matches TRBD2 (6 bases). CDR1 and CDR2 from the germline V gene are LGHNA and YSLEER. The CDR3 has 16 residues. Trimming left V 0 bases short and J 4 bases short, with 10 bases between. The CDR3 region has the DNA TGCGCCAGCAGCCAAGATGGGGCGGGGGGGGCCAACGTCCTGACTTTC. Translation gives CASSQDGAGGANVLTF.

CDR3: CASSQSTGLRWFF. In DNA form, the CDR3 reads TGCGCCAGCAGCCAGTCGACAGGGCTTAGGTGGTTCTTC. The V call is TRBV5-1, the J call TRBJ2-1, with 7 bases fitting TRBD1. Trimming took 4 bases from V and 15 from J; bases not matched to a gene: 13. This CDR3 spans 13 amino acids. Germline lookup yields CDR1 SGHRS and CDR2 YFSETQ.

The chain links TRBV7-3 to TRBJ2-2; 14 nucleotides match TRBD2. After removal of 5 bases from V and 6 bases from J, the junction contained 2 bases not matched to a gene. Germline-derived CDR1 and CDR2 are SGHTA and FQGTGA. The CDR3 sequence is 15 residues long. The CDR3 loop reads CASSAGLAGAGELFF. In nucleotides, the CDR3 is TGTGCCAGCAGCGCGGGACTAGCGGGGGCCGGGGAGCTGTTTTTT.